Presented here are 2 T cell receptor beta chains from one specimen sequenced in a study of cytomegalovirus exposure and HLA in healthy donors. 13 Jbeta primers and 60 Vbeta primers were used for the PCR. Using immunoSEQ multiplex PCR, the repertoire was profiled, and TCRdb retains in-frame clones only, with some absent. The sample includes just over 150,000 clones, 65% to 90% of them seen just once. The specimen was PBMCs. The receptors were sampled from a woman in her fifties or sixties in good health and CMV-seropositive.

The chain joins TRBV27 to TRBJ2-7; TRBD1 agrees at 8 bases. This CDR3 spans 12 amino acids. Germline CDR1 MNHEY, CDR2 SMNVEV (reference sequence). The junction had 5 bases not matched to a gene; V was cut back by 6 bases and J by 7 bases. CDR3 bases: TGTGCCAGCAGCCTCAGGGGGCGAGAGCAGTACTTC. Its protein product is CASSLRGREQYF.

This chain links TRBV7-2 with TRBJ1-6, with a possible D match to TRBD1 (6 bases). This CDR3 is built from 14 residues. CDR1 and CDR2 (germline): SGHTA, FQGNSA. V shed 1 base and J shed 8 bases, with 9 bases lying between them. The CDR3 DNA sequence: TGTGCCAGCAGCTTAGAGGGGGTGGATTCACCCCTCCACTTT. It specifies CASSLEGVDSPLHF.